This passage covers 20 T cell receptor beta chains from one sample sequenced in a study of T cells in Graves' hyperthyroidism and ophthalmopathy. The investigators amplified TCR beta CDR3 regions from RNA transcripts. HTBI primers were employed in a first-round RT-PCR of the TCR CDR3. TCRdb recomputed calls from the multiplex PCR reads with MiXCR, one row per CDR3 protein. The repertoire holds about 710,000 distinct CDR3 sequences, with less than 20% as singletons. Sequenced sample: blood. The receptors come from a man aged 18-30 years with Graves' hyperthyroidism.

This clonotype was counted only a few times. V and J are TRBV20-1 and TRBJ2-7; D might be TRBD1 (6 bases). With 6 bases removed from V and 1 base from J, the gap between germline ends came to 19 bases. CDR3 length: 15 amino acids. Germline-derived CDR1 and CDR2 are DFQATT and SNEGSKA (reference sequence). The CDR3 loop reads CSARSGTGSSYEQYF. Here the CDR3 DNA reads TGCAGTGCCCGCTCCGGCACAGGGTCTTCCTACGAGCAGTACTTC.

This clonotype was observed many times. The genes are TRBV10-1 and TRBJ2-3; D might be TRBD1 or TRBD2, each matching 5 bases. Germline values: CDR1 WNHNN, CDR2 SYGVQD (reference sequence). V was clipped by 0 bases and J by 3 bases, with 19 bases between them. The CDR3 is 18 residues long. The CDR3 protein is CASSESDPGTGRTDTQYF. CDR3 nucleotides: TGCGCCAGCAGTGAGTCTGATCCTGGGACGGGAAGGACAGATACGCAGTATTTT.

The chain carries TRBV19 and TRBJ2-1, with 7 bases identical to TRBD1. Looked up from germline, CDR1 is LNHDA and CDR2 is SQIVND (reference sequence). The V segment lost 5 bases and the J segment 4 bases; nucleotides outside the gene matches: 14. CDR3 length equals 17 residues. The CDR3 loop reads CASSPPPRTGTYNEQFF. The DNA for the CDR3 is TGTGCCAGTAGTCCTCCCCCCCGGACAGGAACTTACAATGAGCAGTTCTTC. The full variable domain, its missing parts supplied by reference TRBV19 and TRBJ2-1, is DGGITQSPKYLFRKEGQNVTLSCEQNLNHDAMYWYRQDPGQGLRLIYYSQIVNDFQKGDIAEGYSVSREKKESFPLTVTSAQKNPTAFYLCASSPPPRTGTYNEQFFGPGTRLTVL.

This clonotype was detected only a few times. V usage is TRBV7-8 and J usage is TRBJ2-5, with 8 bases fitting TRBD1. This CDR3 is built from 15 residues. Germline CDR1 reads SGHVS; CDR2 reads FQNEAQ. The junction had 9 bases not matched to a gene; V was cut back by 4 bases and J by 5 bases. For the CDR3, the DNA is TGTGCCAGCAGCTCTCGCAGGGGGCTAGAGGAGACCCAGTACTTC. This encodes CASSSRRGLEETQYF.

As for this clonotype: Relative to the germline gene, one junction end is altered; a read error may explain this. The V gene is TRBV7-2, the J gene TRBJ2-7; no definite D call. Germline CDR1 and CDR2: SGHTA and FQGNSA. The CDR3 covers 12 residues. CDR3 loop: CASSSSSYEQCF. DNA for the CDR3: TGTGCCAGCAGCTCGAGCTCCTACGAGCAGTGCTTC.

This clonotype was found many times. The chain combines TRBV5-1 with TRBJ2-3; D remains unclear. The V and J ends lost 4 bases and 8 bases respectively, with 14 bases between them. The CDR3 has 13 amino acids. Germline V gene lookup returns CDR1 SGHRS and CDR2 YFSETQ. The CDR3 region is CASSDHVPSTQYF. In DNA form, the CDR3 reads TGCGCCAGCAGCGATCACGTCCCCAGTACGCAGTATTTT.

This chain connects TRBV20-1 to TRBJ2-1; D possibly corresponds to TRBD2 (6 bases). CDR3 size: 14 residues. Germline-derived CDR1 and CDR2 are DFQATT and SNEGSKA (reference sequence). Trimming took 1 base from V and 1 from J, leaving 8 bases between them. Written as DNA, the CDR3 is TGCAGTGCTAGAGTAGCGGTATCCTACAATGAGCAGTTCTTC. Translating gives CSARVAVSYNEQFF.

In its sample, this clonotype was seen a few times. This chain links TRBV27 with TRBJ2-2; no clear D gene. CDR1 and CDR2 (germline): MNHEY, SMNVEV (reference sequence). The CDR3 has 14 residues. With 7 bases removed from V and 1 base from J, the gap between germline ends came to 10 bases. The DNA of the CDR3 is TGTGCCAGCACCCGGACGGAGAACACCGGGGAGCTGTTTTTT. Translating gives CASTRTENTGELFF.

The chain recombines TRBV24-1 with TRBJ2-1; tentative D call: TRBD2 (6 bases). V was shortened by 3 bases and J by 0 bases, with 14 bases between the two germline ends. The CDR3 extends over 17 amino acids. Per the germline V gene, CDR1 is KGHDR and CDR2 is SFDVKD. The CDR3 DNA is TGTGCCACCAGTGATCCAAGAGGAGGGAGCTCCTACAATGAGCAGTTCTTC. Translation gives CATSDPRGGSSYNEQFF.

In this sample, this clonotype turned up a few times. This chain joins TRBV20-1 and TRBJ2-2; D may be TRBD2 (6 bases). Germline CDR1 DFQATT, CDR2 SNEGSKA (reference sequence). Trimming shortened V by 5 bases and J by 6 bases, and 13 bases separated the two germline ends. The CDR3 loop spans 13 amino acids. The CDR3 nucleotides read TGCAGTGCTTCGACTAGGGTAGCCGGGGAGCTGTTTTTT. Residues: CSASTRVAGELFF.

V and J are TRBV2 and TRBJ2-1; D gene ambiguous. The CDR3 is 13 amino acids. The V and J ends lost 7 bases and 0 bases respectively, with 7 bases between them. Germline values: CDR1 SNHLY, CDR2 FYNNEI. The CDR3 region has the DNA TGTGCCAGCATGTTCGCCTCCTACAATGAGCAGTTCTTC. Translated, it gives CASMFASYNEQFF.

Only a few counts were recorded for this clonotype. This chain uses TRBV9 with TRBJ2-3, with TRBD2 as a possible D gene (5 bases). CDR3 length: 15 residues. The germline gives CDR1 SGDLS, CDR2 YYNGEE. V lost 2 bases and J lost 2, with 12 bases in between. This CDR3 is CASSVEAVPTDTQYF. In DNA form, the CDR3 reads TGTGCCAGCAGCGTGGAAGCGGTTCCCACAGATACGCAGTATTTT.

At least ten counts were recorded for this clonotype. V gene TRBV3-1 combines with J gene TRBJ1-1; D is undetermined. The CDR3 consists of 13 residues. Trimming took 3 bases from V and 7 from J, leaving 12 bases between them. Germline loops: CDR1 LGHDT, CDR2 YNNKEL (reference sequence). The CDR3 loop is CASSQGTRGEAFF. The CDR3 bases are TGTGCCAGCAGCCAGGGTACGAGAGGTGAAGCTTTCTTT.

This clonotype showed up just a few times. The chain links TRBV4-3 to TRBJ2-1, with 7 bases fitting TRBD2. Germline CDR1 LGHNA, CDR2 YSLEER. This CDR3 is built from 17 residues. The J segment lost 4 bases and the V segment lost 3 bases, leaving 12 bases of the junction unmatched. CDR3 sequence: CASSQASPLAVYNEQFF. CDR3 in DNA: TGCGCCAGCAGCCAGGCCTCTCCGCTAGCGGTATACAATGAGCAGTTCTTC.

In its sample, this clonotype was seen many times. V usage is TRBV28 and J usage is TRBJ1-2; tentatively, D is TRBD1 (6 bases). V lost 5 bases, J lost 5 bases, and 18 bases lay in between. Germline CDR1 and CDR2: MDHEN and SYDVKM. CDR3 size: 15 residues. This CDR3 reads CASSGGPGVGYGYTF. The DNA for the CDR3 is TGTGCCAGCAGTGGGGGGCCCGGGGTGGGGTATGGCTACACCTTC.

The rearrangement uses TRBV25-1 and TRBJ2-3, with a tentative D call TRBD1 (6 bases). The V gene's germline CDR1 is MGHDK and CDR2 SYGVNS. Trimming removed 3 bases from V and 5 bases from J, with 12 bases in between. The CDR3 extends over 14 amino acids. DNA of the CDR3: TGTGCCAGCAGTGATAGTGGACAGCTAGATACGCAGTATTTT. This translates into CASSDSGQLDTQYF.

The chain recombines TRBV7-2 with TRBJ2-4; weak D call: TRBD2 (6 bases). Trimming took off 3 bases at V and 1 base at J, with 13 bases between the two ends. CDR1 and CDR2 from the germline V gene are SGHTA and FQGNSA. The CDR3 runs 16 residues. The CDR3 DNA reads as TGTGCCAGCAGCTTCGGAACGGGAGTGGCCAAAAACATTCAGTACTTC. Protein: CASSFGTGVAKNIQYF.

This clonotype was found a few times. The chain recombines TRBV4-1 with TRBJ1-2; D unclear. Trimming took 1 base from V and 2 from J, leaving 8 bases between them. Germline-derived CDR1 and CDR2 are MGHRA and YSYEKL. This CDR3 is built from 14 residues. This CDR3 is CASSQGTGNYGYTF. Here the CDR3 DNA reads TGCGCCAGCAGCCAAGGGACCGGGAACTATGGCTACACCTTC.

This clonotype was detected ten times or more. CDR3 coding DNA: TGCAGTGCTGGCGAGGGGCCGGAGAACACTGAAGCTTTCTTT. Translated, it gives CSAGEGPENTEAFF. The V and J genes are TRBV20-1 and TRBJ1-1; possible D gene TRBD1, 5 bases. The CDR3 is 14 residues long. From germline, CDR1 is DFQATT and CDR2 SNEGSKA (reference sequence). Deletions cut 5 bases from V and 1 base from J, with 14 bases between.

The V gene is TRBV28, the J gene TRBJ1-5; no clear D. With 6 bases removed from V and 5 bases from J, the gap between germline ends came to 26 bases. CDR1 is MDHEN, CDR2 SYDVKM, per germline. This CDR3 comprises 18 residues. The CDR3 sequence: CASSPVIRTKAIYQPQHF. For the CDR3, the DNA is TGTGCCAGCAGCCCAGTTATTCGAACTAAGGCGATTTATCAGCCCCAGCATTTT.